A single sample is the source of the 32 T cell receptor beta chains below, sequenced in a study of blood T cell repertoires in COVID-19. Assay: immunoSEQ multiplex PCR; the TCRdb copy retains only in-frame clones and omits some. In the table there are some 170,000 clones, approximately 81% of which are singletons. The sample consisted of peripheral blood. The receptors originated from a middle-aged man with acute or convalescent COVID-19.

V is TRBV4-2 and J is TRBJ2-3; 9 nucleotides align to TRBD2. The CDR3 covers 17 residues. V shed 1 base and J 5 bases; nucleotides not matched to a gene: 10. Germline CDR1 and CDR2: LGHNA and YNFKEQ. The CDR3 region has the DNA TGTGCCAGCAGCCAAGTAGGTGGCGGGGGGGCAGGAGATACGCAGTATTTT. As protein: CASSQVGGGGAGDTQYF.

The chain has TRBV6-4 and TRBJ2-1, with 9 bases identical to TRBD1. The germline gives CDR1 MRHNA, CDR2 SNTAGT. V lost 3 bases to trimming and J lost 0 bases; unmatched junction nucleotides: 0. The CDR3 is 15 amino acids. The CDR3 coding sequence is TGTGCCAGCAGTGAGGGACAGGGCTCCTACAATGAGCAGTTCTTC. This encodes CASSEGQGSYNEQFF.

This clone was observed a handful of times. V and J are TRBV2 and TRBJ1-5, with 9 bases matching TRBD1. This CDR3 is built from 13 residues. V shed 6 bases, J shed 7 bases, and the junction held 4 bases outside the gene matches. Germline V lookup: CDR1 SNHLY, CDR2 FYNNEI. CDR3 sequence: CASRGDRAQPQHF. In DNA, the CDR3 is TGTGCCAGCAGGGGGGACAGGGCACAGCCCCAGCATTTT.

V and J are TRBV12-5 and TRBJ2-5; D possibly corresponds to TRBD2 (7 bases). This CDR3 is built from 18 residues. Per germline, CDR1 LGHNT and CDR2 FRNRAP. Between the trimmed V and J ends, which lost 0 bases and 3 bases, there was a span of 20 bases. CDR3 DNA: TGTGCTAGTGGTTTGGTATATAATTGGGGGGGGCTTGAAGAGACCCAGTACTTC. Translation gives CASGLVYNWGGLEETQYF.

The chain links TRBV28 to TRBJ1-1, with 8 positions matching TRBD1. Looked up from germline, CDR1 is MDHEN and CDR2 is SYDVKM. The junction had 8 bases not matched to a gene; V was cut back by 5 bases and J by 6 bases. This CDR3 has 14 amino acids. CDR3 sequence (DNA): TGTGCCAGCAGTCTACAGGGGGGAGGTTCTGAAGCTTTCTTT. Translated: CASSLQGGGSEAFF. The variable domain in full, with the rest retrieved from reference TRBV28 and TRBJ1-1, is DVKVTQSSRYLVKRTGEKVFLECVQDMDHENMFWYRQDPGLGLRLIYFSYDVKMKEKGDIPEGYSVSREKKERFSLILESASTNQTSMYLCASSLQGGGSEAFFGQGTRLTVV.

This rearrangement joins TRBV19 to TRBJ2-3, with 9 bases matching TRBD1. From germline, CDR1 is LNHDA and CDR2 SQIVND (reference sequence). The J segment lost 3 bases and the V segment lost 0 bases, leaving 4 bases of the junction unmatched. The CDR3 has 16 amino acids. This chain's CDR3 is CASSIDAGQGTDTQYF. In nucleotides, the CDR3 is TGTGCCAGTAGTATAGATGCGGGACAGGGAACAGATACGCAGTATTTT.

The rearrangement uses TRBV27 and TRBJ2-7, with TRBD1 matching 10 bases. Germline loops: CDR1 MNHEY, CDR2 SMNVEV (reference sequence). CDR3 length equals 14 residues. V dropped 3 bases and J dropped 6; count of bases not matched to a gene: 5. The CDR3 DNA follows: TGTGCCAGCAGTTTTGGGACAGGGGTATTCGAGCAGTACTTC. It yields the protein CASSFGTGVFEQYF.

This clone has more than one count but fewer than ten. The J gene is TRBJ2-3, the V gene TRBV10-2, with TRBD2 matching 7 bases. Germline trimming cut 6 bases from V and 3 bases from J; bases unmatched to any gene: 3. Germline CDR1 WSHSY, CDR2 SAAADI. This CDR3 has 13 residues. CDR3 coding DNA: TGCGCCAGCAGAACAGCGGGGACAGATACGCAGTATTTT. Protein sequence: CASRTAGTDTQYF.

This chain uses TRBV7-9 with TRBJ1-2; possibly TRBD1 for D (6 bases). The CDR3 consists of 15 residues. Germline lookup yields CDR1 SEHNR and CDR2 FQNEAQ (reference sequence). Trimming removed 5 bases from V and 2 bases from J, with 15 bases in between. The CDR3 DNA sequence: TGTGCCAGCAGCGTAGACTCCGACAGGAACTATGGCTACACCTTC. Translation: CASSVDSDRNYGYTF.

On this clone itself: This sample includes further DNA sequences coding for the same CDR3. This chain uses TRBV5-1 with TRBJ2-5; 11 nucleotides align to TRBD2. From germline, CDR1 is SGHRS and CDR2 YFSETQ. After removal of 0 bases from V and 1 base from J, the junction contained 2 bases not matched to a gene. This CDR3 has 16 residues. The CDR3 DNA reads TGCGCCAGCAGCTTGGGTACTAGCGGGGGCCAAGAGACCCAGTACTTC. Translating gives CASSLGTSGGQETQYF.

CDR3 loop: CASSYSGQPGGYTF. CDR3 sequence (DNA): TGTGCCAGCAGTTACTCAGGACAGCCTGGTGGCTACACCTTC. This chain links TRBV6-2 or TRBV6-3 with TRBJ1-2, with D maybe TRBD1 (6 bases). Germline values: CDR1 MNHEY, CDR2 SVGEGT. The CDR3 contains 14 residues. V was clipped by 0 bases and J by 7 bases, with 12 bases between them.

This clone appeared once. The chain carries TRBV5-4 and TRBJ1-2; 8 positions match TRBD1. The germline V gene encodes CDR1 SGHNT and CDR2 YYREEE (reference sequence). J lost 8 bases, V lost 10 bases, and 22 bases had no gene match. The CDR3 runs to 16 residues. CDR3 sequence (DNA): TGTGCCGGAGGCCAAAACACATACAGGGGGGCAGAAGGCTACACCTTC. Protein sequence: CAGGQNTYRGAEGYTF.

This chain joins TRBV11-2 and TRBJ2-7; 7 nucleotides line up with TRBD2. Germline V gives CDR1 SGHAT, CDR2 FQNNGV. The CDR3 length is 13 residues. In DNA, the CDR3 is TGTGCCAGCAGTCTAGACCGGCTAGCGGCCCAGGTGGTC. Residues: CASSLDRLAAQVV.

This chain links TRBV30 with TRBJ1-1; D gene uncertain. Germline CDR1 GTSNPN, CDR2 SVGIG (reference sequence). Trimming took off 2 bases at V and 0 bases at J, with 7 bases between the two ends. The CDR3 is 13 amino acids. The CDR3 sequence is CAWSRGVNTEAFF. CDR3 bases: TGTGCCTGGAGTCGGGGAGTGAACACTGAAGCTTTCTTT. The whole variable domain, filled in from reference TRBV30 and TRBJ1-1, reads SQTIHQWPATLVQPVGSPLSLECTVEGTSNPNLYWYRQAAGRGLQLLFYSVGIGQISSEVPQNLSASRPQDRQFILSSKKLLLSDSGFYLCAWSRGVNTEAFFGQGTRLTVV.

The chain is built from TRBV7-2 and TRBJ2-2, with 7 bases identical to TRBD1. The CDR3 length is 16 residues. V lost 0 bases, J lost 7 bases, and 8 bases stayed unmatched. Germline CDR1 is SGHTA and CDR2 is FQGNSA. In DNA, the CDR3 is TGTGCCAGCAGCTTAGCGCCCCTGGACAGGCGCGGGGAGCTGTTTTTT. Protein: CASSLAPLDRRGELFF.

The chain uses TRBV6-5 and TRBJ1-2; 7 nucleotides line up with TRBD1. The germline CDR1 and CDR2 sequences are MNHEY and SVGAGI. This CDR3 spans 13 amino acids. V shed 7 bases, J shed 2 bases, and the junction held 4 bases outside the gene matches. The CDR3 loop is CASTDRFNYGYTF. The CDR3 coding sequence is TGTGCCAGCACGGACAGGTTCAACTATGGCTACACCTTC.

This clone was detected a few times. The gene calls are TRBV6-5 and TRBJ2-1; weak D call: TRBD2 (6 bases). V was pared by 6 bases and J by 5 bases, with 14 bases between. This CDR3 is 14 amino acids long. Germline V CDR1 and CDR2: MNHEY, SVGAGI. CDR3 nucleotide sequence: TGTGCCAGCAGCCTCGGAGGGGCCGACAATGAGCAGTTCTTC. Translating gives CASSLGGADNEQFF.

The sample holds one count of this clone. V is TRBV30 and J is TRBJ1-2; D is uncertain. This CDR3 spans 12 amino acids. Germline CDR1 GTSNPN, CDR2 SVGIG (reference sequence). V was trimmed by 2 bases and J by 7 bases, leaving 11 bases between them. The CDR3 DNA reads as TGTGCCTGGAGTCCCCCTTATCCTGGCTACACCTTC. Encoded protein: CAWSPPYPGYTF.

The genes are TRBV6-5 and TRBJ2-3, with D hard to call. CDR3 length: 12 amino acids. CDR1 is MNHEY and CDR2 is SVGAGI in the germline V gene. V lost 6 bases, J lost 0 bases, and 4 bases lay in between. DNA of the CDR3: TGTGCCAGCAGACAGAGCACAGATACGCAGTATTTT. Translation: CASRQSTDTQYF.

This chain uses TRBV7-9 with TRBJ2-5, with TRBD1 identical over 8 bases. This CDR3 is built from 16 residues. CDR1 and CDR2 from the germline V gene are SEHNR and FQNEAQ (reference sequence). The ends lost 3 bases at V and 5 bases at J; junction bases unmatched: 11. As DNA, the CDR3 is TGTGCCAGCAGCTTCGTTAGGGCAGGGGGCAGCGAGACCCAGTACTTC. Amino acid sequence: CASSFVRAGGSETQYF.

The chain couples TRBV9 to TRBJ1-1, with 8 bases matching TRBD1. Germline trimming cut 4 bases from V and 6 bases from J; bases unmatched to any gene: 11. CDR3 size: 15 residues. The germline CDR1 and CDR2 sequences are SGDLS and YYNGEE. This chain's CDR3 is CASSPPDRVMSEAFF. In DNA, the CDR3 is TGTGCCAGCAGCCCACCGGACAGGGTAATGTCTGAAGCTTTCTTT. Using reference TRBV9 and TRBJ1-1 for the parts outside the CDR3, the full variable domain is DSGVTQTPKHLITATGQRVTLRCSPRSGDLSVYWYQQSLDQGLQFLIQYYNGEERAKGNILERFSAQQFPDLHSELNLSSLELGDSALYFCASSPPDRVMSEAFFGQGTRLTVV.

The V and J genes are TRBV5-5 and TRBJ2-2, with D maybe TRBD1 (5 bases). The germline V gene encodes CDR1 SGHKS and CDR2 YYEKEE (reference sequence). V dropped 5 bases and J dropped 3 bases, with 17 bases sitting between them. The CDR3 runs to 16 residues. For the CDR3, the DNA is TGTGCCAGCAGTCGTGATCCTGGGGCGCACACCGGGGAGCTGTTTTTT. Translated, it gives CASSRDPGAHTGELFF.

This sequence joins TRBV29-1 and TRBJ2-6; no clear D gene. This CDR3 is 13 amino acids long. Germline values: CDR1 SQVTM, CDR2 ANQGSEA. The ends were cut back, 3 bases at V and 2 bases at J, with 5 bases in the middle. The CDR3 DNA reads TGCAGCGTTGACCTTCCTGGGGCCAACGTCCTGACTTTC. Translation gives CSVDLPGANVLTF.

The chain carries TRBV5-6 and TRBJ2-1; 10 positions agree with TRBD2. Germline lookup yields CDR1 SGHDT and CDR2 YYEEEE. V shed 2 bases, J shed 7 bases, and the junction held 6 bases outside the gene matches. The CDR3 spans 15 residues. The CDR3 region has the DNA TGTGCCAGCAGCTTTTCATCAGCGGGGGGGAATGAGCAGTTCTTC. Its protein is CASSFSSAGGNEQFF.

In its sample, this clone was seen a few times. The chain couples TRBV4-2 to TRBJ2-6; D gene unclear. This CDR3 is 17 amino acids long. Trimming left V 0 bases short and J 0 bases short, with 9 bases between. Germline CDR1 is LGHNA and CDR2 is YNFKEQ. CDR3 amino acids: CASSQDESNSGANVLTF. CDR3 sequence (DNA): TGTGCCAGCAGCCAAGATGAGTCTAACTCTGGGGCCAACGTCCTGACTTTC.

The CDR3 nucleotides read TGTGCCAGCAGCCCGATAGTGGGGACACTTAGCAATCAGCCCCAGCATTTT. The encoded protein is CASSPIVGTLSNQPQHF. V is TRBV7-6 and J is TRBJ1-5, with D tentatively TRBD1 (6 bases). This CDR3 comprises 17 residues. Trimming removed 5 bases from V and 0 bases from J, with 17 bases in between. Germline V gives CDR1 SGHVS, CDR2 FNYEAQ.

V gene TRBV3-1 (or the pseudogene TRBV3-2) combines with J gene TRBJ2-2; D is ambiguous. The CDR3 loop spans 13 amino acids. V dropped 2 bases and J dropped 7 bases, with 8 bases sitting between them. CDR1 and CDR2 (germline): LGHDT, YNNKEL (reference sequence). The CDR3 nucleotides are TGTGCCAGCAGCCAACCTGGGCACGGGGAGCTGTTTTTT. Protein sequence: CASSQPGHGELFF.

In DNA form, the CDR3 reads TGTGCCAGCGCCCGGGACAGGGCAAACTATGGCTACACCTTC. Translated: CASARDRANYGYTF. The chain uses TRBV28 and TRBJ1-2, with 9 bases that match TRBD1. V shed 8 bases and J 2 bases; nucleotides not matched to a gene: 6. The V gene's germline CDR1 is MDHEN and CDR2 SYDVKM. The CDR3 has 14 residues.

The J gene is TRBJ1-5, the V gene TRBV24-1, with a possible D match to TRBD1 (6 bases). The CDR3 has 17 residues. CDR1 is KGHDR and CDR2 is SFDVKD in the germline V gene. V lost 4 bases, J lost 0 bases, and 15 bases lay in between. The CDR3 coding sequence is TGTGCCACCAGTGAGCCCGGGACAACCGATAGCAATCAGCCCCAGCATTTT. Its translation is CATSEPGTTDSNQPQHF.

The chain couples TRBV7-8 to TRBJ2-6; TRBD1 matches 12 bases. Germline V lookup: CDR1 SGHVS, CDR2 FQNEAQ. Trimming took 5 bases from V and 4 from J; bases not matched to a gene: 18. This CDR3 spans 21 amino acids. The CDR3 sequence: CASSPWAGTGGPPGGANVLTF. CDR3 in DNA: TGTGCCAGCAGCCCATGGGCCGGGACAGGGGGCCCCCCGGGAGGGGCCAACGTCCTGACTTTC.

About this clone: Distinct nucleotide sequences in the sample also encode this CDR3. The chain uses TRBV5-1 and TRBJ2-3, with D unresolved. V lost 0 bases, J lost 1 base, and 6 bases lay in between. The CDR3 is 14 amino acids. Germline V gene lookup returns CDR1 SGHRS and CDR2 YFSETQ. CDR3 sequence (DNA): TGCGCCAGCAGCTTGGGCGGCGGCACAGATACGCAGTATTTT. Protein product: CASSLGGGTDTQYF.

This chain joins TRBV11-3 and TRBJ2-2; a weak D match, TRBD1 (6 bases). CDR3 length: 13 residues. The V gene's germline CDR1 is SGHNT and CDR2 YENEEA. V was clipped by 0 bases and J by 9 bases, with 8 bases between them. The CDR3 DNA follows: TGTGCCAGCAGCTTAGATGGGGGCCGGGAGCTGTTTTTT. Encoded protein: CASSLDGGRELFF.